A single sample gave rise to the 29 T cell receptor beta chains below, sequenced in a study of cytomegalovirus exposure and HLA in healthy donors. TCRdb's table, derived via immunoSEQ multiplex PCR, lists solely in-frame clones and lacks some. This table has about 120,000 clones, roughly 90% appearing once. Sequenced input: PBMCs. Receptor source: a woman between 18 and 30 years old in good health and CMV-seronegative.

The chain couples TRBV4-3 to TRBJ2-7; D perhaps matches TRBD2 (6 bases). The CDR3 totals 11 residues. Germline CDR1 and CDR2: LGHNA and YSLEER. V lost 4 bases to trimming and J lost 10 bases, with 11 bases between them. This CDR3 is CASSRAGYQYF. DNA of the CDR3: TGCGCCAGCAGCCGGGCGGGGTATCAGTACTTC.

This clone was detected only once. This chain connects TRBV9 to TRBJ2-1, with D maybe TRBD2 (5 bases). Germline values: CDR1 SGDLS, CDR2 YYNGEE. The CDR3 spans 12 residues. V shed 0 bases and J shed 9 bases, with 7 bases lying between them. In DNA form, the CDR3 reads TGTGCCAGCAGCGTAGGGGAGACTGAGCAGTTCTTC. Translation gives CASSVGETEQFF.

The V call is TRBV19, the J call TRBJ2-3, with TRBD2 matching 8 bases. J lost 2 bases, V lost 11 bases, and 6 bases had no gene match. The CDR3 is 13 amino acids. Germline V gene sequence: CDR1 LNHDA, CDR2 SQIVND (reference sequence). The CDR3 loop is CAAAGGPTDTQYF. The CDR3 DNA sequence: TGTGCCGCTGCGGGGGGCCCCACAGATACGCAGTATTTT.

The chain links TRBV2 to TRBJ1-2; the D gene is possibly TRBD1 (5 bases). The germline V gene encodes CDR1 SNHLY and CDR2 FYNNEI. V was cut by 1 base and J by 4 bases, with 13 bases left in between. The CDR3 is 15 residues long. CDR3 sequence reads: CASSEVRQPLYGYTF. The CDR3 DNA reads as TGTGCCAGCAGTGAAGTACGACAGCCTCTCTATGGCTACACCTTC.

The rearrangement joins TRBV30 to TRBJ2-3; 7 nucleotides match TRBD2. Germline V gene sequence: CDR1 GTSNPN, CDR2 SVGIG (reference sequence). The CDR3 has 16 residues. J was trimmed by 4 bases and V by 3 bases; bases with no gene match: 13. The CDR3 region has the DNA TGTGCCTGGAGCCCTCTAAGCGCGGGAGTGTCAGATACGCAGTATTTT. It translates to CAWSPLSAGVSDTQYF. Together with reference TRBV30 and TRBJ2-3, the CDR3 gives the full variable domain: SQTIHQWPATLVQPVGSPLSLECTVEGTSNPNLYWYRQAAGRGLQLLFYSVGIGQISSEVPQNLSASRPQDRQFILSSKKLLLSDSGFYLCAWSPLSAGVSDTQYFGPGTRLTVL.

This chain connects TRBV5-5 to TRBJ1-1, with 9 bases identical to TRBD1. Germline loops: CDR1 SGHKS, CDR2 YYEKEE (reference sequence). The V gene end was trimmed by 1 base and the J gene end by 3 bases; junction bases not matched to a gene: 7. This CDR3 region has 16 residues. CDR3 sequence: CASSLFQGTGHTEAFF. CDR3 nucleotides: TGTGCCAGCAGCTTGTTTCAAGGGACAGGGCACACTGAAGCTTTCTTT.

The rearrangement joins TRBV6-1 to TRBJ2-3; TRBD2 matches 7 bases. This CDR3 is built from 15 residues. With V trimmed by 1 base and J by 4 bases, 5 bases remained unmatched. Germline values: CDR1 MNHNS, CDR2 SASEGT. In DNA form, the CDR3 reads TGTGCCAGCAGTGAAGGTTGGGGGGGGGCAGATACGCAGTATTTT. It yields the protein CASSEGWGGADTQYF.

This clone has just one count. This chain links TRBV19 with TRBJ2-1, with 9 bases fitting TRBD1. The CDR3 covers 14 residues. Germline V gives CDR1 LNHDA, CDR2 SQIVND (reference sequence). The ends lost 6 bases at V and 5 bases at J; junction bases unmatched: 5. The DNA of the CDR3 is TGTGCCAGTAGCGGGACAGGGTCTGACAATGAGCAGTTCTTC. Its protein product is CASSGTGSDNEQFF.

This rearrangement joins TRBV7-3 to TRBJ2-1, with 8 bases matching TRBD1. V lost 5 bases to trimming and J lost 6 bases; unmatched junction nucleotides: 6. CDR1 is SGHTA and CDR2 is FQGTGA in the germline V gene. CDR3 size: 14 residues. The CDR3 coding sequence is TGTGCCAGCAGCGCTAAAGGGACAGGCAATGAGCAGTTCTTC. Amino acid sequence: CASSAKGTGNEQFF. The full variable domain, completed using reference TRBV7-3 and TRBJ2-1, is GAGVSQTPSNKVTEKGKYVELRCDPISGHTALYWYRQSLGQGPEFLIYFQGTGAADDSGLPNDRFFAVRPEGSVSTLKIQRTERGDSAVYLCASSAKGTGNEQFFGPGTRLTVL.

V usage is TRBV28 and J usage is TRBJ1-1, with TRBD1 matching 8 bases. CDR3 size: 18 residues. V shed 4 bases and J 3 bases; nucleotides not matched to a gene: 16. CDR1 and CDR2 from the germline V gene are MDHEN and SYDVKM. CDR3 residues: CASSSPGQDTVRYTEAFF. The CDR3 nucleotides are TGTGCCAGCAGTTCCCCGGGACAGGACACGGTGAGGTACACTGAAGCTTTCTTT. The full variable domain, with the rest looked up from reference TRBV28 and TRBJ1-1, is DVKVTQSSRYLVKRTGEKVFLECVQDMDHENMFWYRQDPGLGLRLIYFSYDVKMKEKGDIPEGYSVSREKKERFSLILESASTNQTSMYLCASSSPGQDTVRYTEAFFGQGTRLTVV.

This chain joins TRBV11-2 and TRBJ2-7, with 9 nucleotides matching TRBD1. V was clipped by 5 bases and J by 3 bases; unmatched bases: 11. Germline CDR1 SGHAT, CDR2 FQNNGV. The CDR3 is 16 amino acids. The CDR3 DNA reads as TGTGCCAGCAGCGTCTCCTACAGGGGGCGATTCTACGAGCAGTACTTC. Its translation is CASSVSYRGRFYEQYF. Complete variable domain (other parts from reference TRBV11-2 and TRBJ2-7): EAGVAQSPRYKIIEKRQSVAFWCNPISGHATLYWYQQILGQGPKLLIQFQNNGVVDDSQLPKDRFSAERLKGVDSTLKIQPAKLEDSAVYLCASSVSYRGRFYEQYFGPGTRLTVT.

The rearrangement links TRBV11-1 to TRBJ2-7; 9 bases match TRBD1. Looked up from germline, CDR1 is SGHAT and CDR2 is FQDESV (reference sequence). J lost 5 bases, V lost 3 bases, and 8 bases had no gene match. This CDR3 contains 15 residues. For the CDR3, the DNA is TGTGCCAGCAGCTTCATAGGGACAGGGAAGAACGAGCAGTACTTC. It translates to CASSFIGTGKNEQYF.

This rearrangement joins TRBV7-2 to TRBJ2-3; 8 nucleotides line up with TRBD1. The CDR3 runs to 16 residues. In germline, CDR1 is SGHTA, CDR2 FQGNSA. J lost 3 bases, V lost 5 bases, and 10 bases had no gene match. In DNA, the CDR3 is TGTGCCAGCAGCGCCGATCTCAGGGGGCGGACAGATACGCAGTATTTT. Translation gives CASSADLRGRTDTQYF.

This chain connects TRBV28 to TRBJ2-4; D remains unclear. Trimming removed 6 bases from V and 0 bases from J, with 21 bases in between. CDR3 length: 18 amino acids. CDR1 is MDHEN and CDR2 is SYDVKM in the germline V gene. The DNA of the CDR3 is TGTGCCAGCAGCCTCCCGCCCTGGCAAAGACTAGCCAAAAACATTCAGTACTTC. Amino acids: CASSLPPWQRLAKNIQYF.

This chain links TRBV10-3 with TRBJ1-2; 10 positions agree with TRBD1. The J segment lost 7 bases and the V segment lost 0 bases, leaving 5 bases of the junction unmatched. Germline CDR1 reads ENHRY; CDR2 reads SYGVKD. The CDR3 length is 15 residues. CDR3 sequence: CAISESSTGGFGYTF. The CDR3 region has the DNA TGTGCCATCAGTGAGTCGTCGACAGGGGGCTTTGGCTACACCTTC.

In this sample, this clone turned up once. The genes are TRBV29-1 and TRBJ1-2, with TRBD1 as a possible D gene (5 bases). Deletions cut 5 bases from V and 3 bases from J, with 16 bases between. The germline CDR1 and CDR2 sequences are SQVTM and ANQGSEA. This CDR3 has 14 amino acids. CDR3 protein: CSVSPGRVDYGYTF. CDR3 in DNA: TGCAGCGTTTCCCCGGGCAGGGTAGACTATGGCTACACCTTC.

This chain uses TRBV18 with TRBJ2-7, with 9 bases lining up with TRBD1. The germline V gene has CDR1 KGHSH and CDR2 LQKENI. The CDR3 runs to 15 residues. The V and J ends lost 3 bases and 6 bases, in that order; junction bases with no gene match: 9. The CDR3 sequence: CASSPPSRDRAEQYF. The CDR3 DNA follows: TGTGCCAGCTCACCGCCCTCCCGGGACAGGGCCGAGCAGTACTTC.

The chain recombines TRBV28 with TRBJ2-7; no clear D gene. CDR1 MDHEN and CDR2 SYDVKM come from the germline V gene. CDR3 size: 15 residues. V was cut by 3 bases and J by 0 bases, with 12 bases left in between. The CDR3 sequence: CASSFSSLVSYEQYF. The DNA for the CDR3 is TGTGCCAGCAGTTTTTCCTCTCTTGTCTCCTACGAGCAGTACTTC.

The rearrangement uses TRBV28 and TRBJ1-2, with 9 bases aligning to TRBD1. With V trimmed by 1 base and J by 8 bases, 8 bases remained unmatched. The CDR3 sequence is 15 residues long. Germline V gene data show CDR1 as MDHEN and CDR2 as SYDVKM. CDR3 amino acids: CASSLYRGQGDGYTF. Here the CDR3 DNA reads TGTGCCAGCAGTTTATACAGGGGGCAGGGCGACGGCTACACCTTC.

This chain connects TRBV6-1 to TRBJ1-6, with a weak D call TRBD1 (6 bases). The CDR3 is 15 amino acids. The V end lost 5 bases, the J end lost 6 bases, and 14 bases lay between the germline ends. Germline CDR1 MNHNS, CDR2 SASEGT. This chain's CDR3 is CASSQRTATNSPLHF. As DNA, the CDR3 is TGTGCCAGCAGTCAAAGGACAGCCACTAATTCACCCCTCCACTTT.

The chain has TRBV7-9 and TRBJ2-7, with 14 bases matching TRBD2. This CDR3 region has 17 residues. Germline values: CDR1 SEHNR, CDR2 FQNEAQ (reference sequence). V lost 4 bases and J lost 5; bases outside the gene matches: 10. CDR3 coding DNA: TGTGCCAGCAGCTCGCAAAAGGGACTAGCGGGAGTTAACGAGCAGTACTTC. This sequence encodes CASSSQKGLAGVNEQYF.

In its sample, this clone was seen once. The CDR3 nucleotides read TGTGCCAGCAGCCCTAGGGGGGGAGACGGTTACCGGCAGTACTTC. It yields the protein CASSPRGGDGYRQYF. This chain connects TRBV11-2 to TRBJ2-7; D is perhaps TRBD2 (7 bases). The CDR3 length is 15 residues. The V end was cut by 5 bases, the J end by 9 bases, with 23 bases between. Germline CDR1 is SGHAT and CDR2 is FQNNGV.

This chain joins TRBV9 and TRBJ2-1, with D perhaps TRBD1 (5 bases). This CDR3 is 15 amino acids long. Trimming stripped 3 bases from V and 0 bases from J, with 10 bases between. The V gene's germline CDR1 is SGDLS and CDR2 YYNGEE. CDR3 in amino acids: CASSALGASYNEQFF. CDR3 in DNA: TGTGCCAGCAGCGCGTTAGGGGCCTCCTACAATGAGCAGTTCTTC.

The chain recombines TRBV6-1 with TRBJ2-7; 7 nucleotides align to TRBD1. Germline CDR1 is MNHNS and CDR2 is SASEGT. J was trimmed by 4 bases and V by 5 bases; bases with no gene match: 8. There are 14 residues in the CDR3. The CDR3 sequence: CASSPTGVGYEQYF. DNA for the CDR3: TGTGCCAGCAGTCCCACAGGGGTGGGTTACGAGCAGTACTTC.

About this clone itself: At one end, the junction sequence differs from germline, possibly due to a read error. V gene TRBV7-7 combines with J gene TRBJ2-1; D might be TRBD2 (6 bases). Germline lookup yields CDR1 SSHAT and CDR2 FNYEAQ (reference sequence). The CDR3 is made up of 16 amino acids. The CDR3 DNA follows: TGTGCTAGCAGCTTAGAGGAGACTAGCTCCTACAATGAGCAGTTCTTC. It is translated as CASSLEETSSYNEQFF.

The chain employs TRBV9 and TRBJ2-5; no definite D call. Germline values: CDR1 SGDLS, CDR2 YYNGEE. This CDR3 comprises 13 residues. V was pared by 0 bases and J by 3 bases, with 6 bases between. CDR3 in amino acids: CASSVAPEETQYF. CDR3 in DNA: TGTGCCAGCAGCGTAGCTCCCGAAGAGACCCAGTACTTC.

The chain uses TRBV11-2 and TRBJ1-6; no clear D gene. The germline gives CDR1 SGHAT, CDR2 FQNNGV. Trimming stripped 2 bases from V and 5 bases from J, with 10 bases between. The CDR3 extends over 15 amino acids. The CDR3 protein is CASSLHVRNNSPLHF. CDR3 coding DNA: TGTGCCAGCAGCTTACACGTCAGGAATAATTCACCCCTCCACTTT.

CDR3 DNA: TGTGCCAGCAGTACAGGGGGCACTGAAGCTTTCTTT. This gives the protein CASSTGGTEAFF. The genes are TRBV28 and TRBJ1-1; 8 positions agree with TRBD1. Unmatched junction bases numbered 0, after V lost 5 bases and J lost 4 bases. The CDR3 sequence is 12 residues long. The germline V gene has CDR1 MDHEN and CDR2 SYDVKM.

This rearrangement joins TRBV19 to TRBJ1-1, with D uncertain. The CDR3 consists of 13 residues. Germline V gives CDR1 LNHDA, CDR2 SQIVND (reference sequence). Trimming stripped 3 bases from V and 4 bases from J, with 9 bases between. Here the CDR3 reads CASSILAGTEAFF. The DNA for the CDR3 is TGTGCCAGTAGTATTCTCGCGGGCACTGAAGCTTTCTTT.